This T cell receptor beta chain was captured by sequencing in a study of cytomegalovirus exposure and HLA in healthy donors. General study points: Earlier results showed most TCR beta V segments being productive about 87% or about 30% of the time.

J gave up 7 bases and V 2 bases, and 8 bases lay outside the gene matches. The CDR3 has 15 amino acids. In germline, CDR1 is SGHNT, CDR2 YYREEE (reference sequence). With respect to this clone: Its antigen is undetermined.

Use of 60 Vbeta and 13 Jbeta primers characterized the PCR. Assay: immunoSEQ multiplex PCR; the TCRdb copy retains only in-frame clones and omits some. Altogether some 200,000 clones are present, 79% being singletons, with the ten largest covering about 2.2%. This TCR came from a woman in her forties or fifties in good health and CMV-seronegative. J is TRBJ2-1 and V is TRBV5-4; 8 nucleotides line up with TRBD2. The sequenced sample consisted of PBMCs. The CDR3 region has the DNA TGTGCCAGCAGCTTTGGCGGGAGGCGCGAGAATGAGCAGTTCTTC. Amino acid sequence: CASSFGGRRENEQFF.